The 26 T cell receptor beta chains below all came from one sample that was sequenced in a study of cytomegalovirus exposure and HLA in healthy donors. The protocol was immunoSEQ multiplex PCR, while the TCRdb copy is restricted to in-frame clones and leaves out a portion. In the table there are under 400,000 clones, 75% to 90% of which are singletons. What was sequenced was PBMCs. Receptors were obtained from a young woman in good health and CMV-seronegative.

A few counts support this clone. The chain employs TRBV10-3 and TRBJ1-2, with a weak D call TRBD1 (5 bases). Germline CDR1 is ENHRY and CDR2 is SYGVKD. The CDR3 runs to 12 residues. The V and J ends lost 10 bases and 3 bases respectively, with 12 bases between them. The CDR3 loop reads CATGKGDYGYTF. Written as DNA, the CDR3 is TGTGCCACCGGAAAAGGGGACTATGGCTACACCTTC.

As for this clone: The identical CDR3 is also encoded by other nucleotide sequences in the sample. The rearrangement joins TRBV2 to TRBJ1-2; the D gene is possibly TRBD1 (6 bases). This CDR3 is built from 12 residues. V dropped 6 bases and J dropped 4 bases, with 9 bases sitting between them. Germline values: CDR1 SNHLY, CDR2 FYNNEI. CDR3 sequence: CASRGQPYGYTF. CDR3 bases: TGTGCCAGCAGAGGACAGCCCTATGGCTACACCTTC.

V and J are TRBV27 and TRBJ2-1; 7 nucleotides match TRBD2. V was pared by 6 bases and J by 10 bases, with 21 bases of the junction left unmatched. CDR1 is MNHEY and CDR2 is SMNVEV in the germline V gene (reference sequence). This CDR3 contains 17 residues. The CDR3 sequence is CASSPRQTSRTLGEQFF. The CDR3 nucleotides read TGTGCCAGCAGCCCCAGACAGACTAGCCGGACCCTCGGGGAGCAGTTCTTC.

The CDR3 loop is CASSLGGGFGTDTQYF. CDR3 bases: TGTGCCAGCAGCCTTGGCGGGGGGTTTGGCACAGATACGCAGTATTTT. The chain carries TRBV11-3 and TRBJ2-3, with TRBD2 identical over 8 bases. This CDR3 has 16 amino acids. Trimming took 5 bases from V and 1 from J; bases not matched to a gene: 8. Germline V gives CDR1 SGHNT, CDR2 YENEEA.

The J gene is TRBJ1-5, the V gene TRBV6-1; D gene unclear. Per the germline V gene, CDR1 is MNHNS and CDR2 is SASEGT. The CDR3 loop spans 15 amino acids. Trimming took off 6 bases at V and 5 bases at J, with 17 bases between the two ends. The CDR3 sequence is CASRPMIYSYQPQHF. CDR3 DNA sequence: TGTGCCAGCAGGCCCATGATATACAGTTATCAGCCCCAGCATTTT.

This clone was picked up a small number of times. The chain employs TRBV27 and TRBJ1-6, with TRBD1 identical over 7 bases. The germline V gene has CDR1 MNHEY and CDR2 SMNVEV (reference sequence). The length of the CDR3 is 14 residues. Unmatched junction bases numbered 8, after V lost 5 bases and J lost 10 bases. Written as DNA, the CDR3 is TGTGCCAGCAGTGACGACAGGGAACTGTCACCCCTCCACTTT. It yields the protein CASSDDRELSPLHF.

This clone was detected only once. The rearrangement joins TRBV7-2 to TRBJ2-3; D is undetermined. The CDR3 sequence is 16 residues long. Trimming took off 2 bases at V and 3 bases at J, with 15 bases between the two ends. CDR1 is SGHTA and CDR2 is FQGNSA in the germline V gene. CDR3 in amino acids: CASSLRMNAGTDTQYF. The CDR3, as DNA: TGTGCCAGCAGCTTAAGGATGAATGCCGGGACAGATACGCAGTATTTT.

This rearrangement joins TRBV27 to TRBJ2-3, with D possibly TRBD2 on 5 matching bases. Germline CDR1 MNHEY, CDR2 SMNVEV (reference sequence). Trimming removed 3 bases at V and 4 bases at J, with 11 bases between. This CDR3 is 14 amino acids long. CDR3 in amino acids: CASSFLGRADTQYF. As DNA, the CDR3 is TGTGCCAGCAGTTTCTTAGGGAGAGCAGATACGCAGTATTTT.

This chain connects TRBV7-3 to TRBJ2-7; 7 bases align to TRBD1. This CDR3 is built from 13 residues. From germline, CDR1 is SGHTA and CDR2 FQGTGA. After removal of 3 bases from V and 7 bases from J, the junction contained 6 bases not matched to a gene. The CDR3 loop is CASSFEAGGEQYF. As DNA, the CDR3 is TGTGCCAGCAGCTTCGAAGCAGGGGGAGAGCAGTACTTC.

The J gene is TRBJ2-1, the V gene TRBV2; D may be TRBD2 (7 bases). The CDR3 sequence is 15 residues long. Germline loops: CDR1 SNHLY, CDR2 FYNNEI. With 6 bases removed from V and 7 bases from J, the gap between germline ends came to 19 bases. The CDR3 here is CASSLDGGGGNEQFF. CDR3 nucleotide sequence: TGTGCCAGCAGCCTTGACGGAGGGGGGGGGAATGAGCAGTTCTTC.

The gene calls are TRBV5-8 and TRBJ2-5, with 12 bases matching TRBD2. The V segment lost 0 bases and the J segment 5 bases; nucleotides outside the gene matches: 11. This CDR3 comprises 18 residues. Germline lookup yields CDR1 SGHTS and CDR2 YDEGEE. CDR3 DNA: TGTGCCAGCAGCTTGGGCCAGACTAGCGGGAGTAGCGAGGAGACCCAGTACTTC. It translates to CASSLGQTSGSSEETQYF.

Concerning this clone itself: In the same sample, other DNA sequences code for this CDR3. This rearrangement joins TRBV27 to TRBJ2-7; tentative D call: TRBD2 (5 bases). This CDR3 contains 13 residues. Deletions cut 2 bases from V and 1 base from J, with 6 bases between. Germline loops: CDR1 MNHEY, CDR2 SMNVEV (reference sequence). DNA of the CDR3: TGTGCCAGCAGTTTAAGCGGTTCCTACGAGCAGTACTTC. It codes for CASSLSGSYEQYF.

V and J are TRBV5-4 and TRBJ2-3; the match to TRBD2 covers 11 bases. In germline, CDR1 is SGHNT, CDR2 YYREEE (reference sequence). This CDR3 has 16 residues. V shed 4 bases, J shed 4 bases, and the junction held 8 bases outside the gene matches. CDR3 bases: TGTGCCAGCAGCGAGACCGGGACTAGCGGCGCAGATACGCAGTATTTT. Amino acid sequence: CASSETGTSGADTQYF. Looking up the rest from reference TRBV5-4 and TRBJ2-3 gives the full variable domain: ETGVTQSPTHLIKTRGQQVTLRCSSQSGHNTVSWYQQALGQGPQFIFQYYREEENGRGNFPPRFSGLQFPNYSSELNVNALELDDSALYLCASSETGTSGADTQYFGPGTRLTVL.

In its sample, this clone was seen once. The chain couples TRBV9 to TRBJ2-1, with TRBD1 identical over 8 bases. Per germline, CDR1 SGDLS and CDR2 YYNGEE. J was trimmed by 0 bases and V by 4 bases; bases with no gene match: 3. The CDR3 is made up of 15 amino acids. In DNA, the CDR3 is TGTGCCAGCAGCATTACAGGGGGCTCCTACAATGAGCAGTTCTTC. It translates to CASSITGGSYNEQFF.

V usage is TRBV19 and J usage is TRBJ2-7; D call uncertain. Germline V gives CDR1 LNHDA, CDR2 SQIVND (reference sequence). Trimming removed 3 bases at V and 7 bases at J, with 10 bases between. CDR3 length equals 12 residues. The CDR3 nucleotides read TGTGCCAGTAGTATTGCCCGGTGGGAGCAGTACTTC. Amino acid sequence: CASSIARWEQYF.

The gene calls are TRBV6-1 and TRBJ2-7, with 7 bases matching TRBD1. The germline V gene encodes CDR1 MNHNS and CDR2 SASEGT. Trimming took 5 bases from V and 2 from J; bases not matched to a gene: 9. The CDR3 extends over 15 amino acids. CDR3 residues: CASSSTGEVTYEQYF. The CDR3 DNA reads TGTGCCAGCAGTTCAACAGGGGAAGTAACCTACGAGCAGTACTTC.

V gene TRBV6-1 combines with J gene TRBJ2-1; D is undetermined. Germline CDR1 reads MNHNS; CDR2 reads SASEGT. The length of the CDR3 is 11 residues. V was clipped by 5 bases and J by 8 bases, with 7 bases between them. The CDR3 DNA is TGTGCCAGCAGTTACGGAGATGAGCAGTTCTTC. Protein sequence: CASSYGDEQFF.

This clone is a singleton in its sample. This chain joins TRBV28 and TRBJ2-7, with TRBD2 as a possible D gene (8 bases). V lost 7 bases and J 9 bases, leaving 25 bases between the germline ends. Germline V lookup: CDR1 MDHEN, CDR2 SYDVKM. The CDR3 covers 15 residues. CDR3 DNA: TGTGCCAGCAACTCGGGGGGGGACAGAGTACACGGGCAGTACTTC. As protein: CASNSGGDRVHGQYF.

This chain links TRBV7-8 with TRBJ1-2; 7 bases map to TRBD1. With V trimmed by 5 bases and J by 4 bases, 10 bases remained unmatched. This CDR3 is 15 amino acids long. The germline V gene encodes CDR1 SGHVS and CDR2 FQNEAQ. CDR3 loop: CASSPGGQILYGYTF. The CDR3, as DNA: TGTGCCAGCAGCCCAGGGGGACAGATCCTCTATGGCTACACCTTC. The full variable domain, in which reference TRBV7-8 and TRBJ1-2 provide the parts outside the CDR3, is GAGVSQSPRYKVAKRGQDVALRCDPISGHVSLFWYQQALGQGPEFLTYFQNEAQLDKSGLPSDRFFAERPEGSVSTLKIQRTQQEDSAVYLCASSPGGQILYGYTFGSGTRLTVV.

V is TRBV5-6 and J is TRBJ2-7, with TRBD1 as a possible D gene (6 bases). This CDR3 region has 14 residues. CDR1 SGHDT and CDR2 YYEEEE come from the germline V gene. Trimming removed 8 bases at V and 1 base at J, with 16 bases between. The CDR3 reads CASRNRDGSYEQYF. The CDR3 nucleotides are TGTGCCAGTAGAAACAGGGATGGTTCCTACGAGCAGTACTTC. Supplemented by reference TRBV5-6 and TRBJ2-7, the full variable domain reads DAGVTQSPTHLIKTRGQQVTLRCSPKSGHDTVSWYQQALGQGPQFIFQYYEEEERQRGNFPDRFSGHQFPNYSSELNVNALLLGDSALYLCASRNRDGSYEQYFGPGTRLTVT.

This chain uses TRBV7-9 with TRBJ2-5, with D maybe TRBD1 (5 bases). V lost 1 base and J lost 5, with 8 bases in between. Germline CDR1 SEHNR, CDR2 FQNEAQ (reference sequence). CDR3 length: 13 amino acids. DNA of the CDR3: TGTGCCAGCAGCTTAGGACAGAGGGAGACCCAGTACTTC. Protein: CASSLGQRETQYF. Full variable domain (remainder filled in from reference TRBV7-9 and TRBJ2-5): DTGVSQNPRHKITKRGQNVTFRCDPISEHNRLYWYRQTLGQGPEFLTYFQNEAQLEKSRLLSDRFSAERPKGSFSTLEIQRTEQGDSAMYLCASSLGQRETQYFGPGTRLLVL.

The V gene is TRBV28, the J gene TRBJ2-5; 7 nucleotides match TRBD2. CDR1 is MDHEN, CDR2 SYDVKM, per germline. There are 13 residues in the CDR3. V was clipped by 8 bases and J by 5 bases; unmatched bases: 8. The CDR3 protein is CASGLAELETQYF. CDR3 in DNA: TGTGCCAGCGGTCTAGCGGAATTGGAGACCCAGTACTTC. The full variable domain, with the rest looked up from reference TRBV28 and TRBJ2-5, is DVKVTQSSRYLVKRTGEKVFLECVQDMDHENMFWYRQDPGLGLRLIYFSYDVKMKEKGDIPEGYSVSREKKERFSLILESASTNQTSMYLCASGLAELETQYFGPGTRLLVL.

The V call is TRBV6-6, the J call TRBJ2-7; TRBD1 matches at 9 bases. The CDR3 has 14 amino acids. Germline V gene sequence: CDR1 MNHNY, CDR2 SVGAGI (reference sequence). The J segment lost 6 bases and the V segment lost 6 bases, leaving 9 bases of the junction unmatched. The CDR3 sequence is CASSQDRGWSEQYF. The DNA for the CDR3 is TGTGCCAGCAGCCAAGACAGGGGGTGGTCCGAGCAGTACTTC.

This chain links TRBV11-2 with TRBJ1-5; the D gene is possibly TRBD1 (5 bases). CDR3 length: 13 amino acids. Trimming removed 5 bases from V and 4 bases from J, with 9 bases in between. Germline V CDR1 and CDR2: SGHAT, FQNNGV. The CDR3 DNA reads TGTGCCAGCAGCCCGGCAGGGAATCAGCCCCAGCATTTT. Translating it yields CASSPAGNQPQHF. The full variable domain, completed using reference TRBV11-2 and TRBJ1-5, is EAGVAQSPRYKIIEKRQSVAFWCNPISGHATLYWYQQILGQGPKLLIQFQNNGVVDDSQLPKDRFSAERLKGVDSTLKIQPAKLEDSAVYLCASSPAGNQPQHFGDGTRLSIL.

This chain uses TRBV5-6 with TRBJ1-2; no reliable D call. Trimming took 4 bases from V and 3 from J, leaving 10 bases between them. The CDR3 sequence is 13 residues long. Germline V CDR1 and CDR2: SGHDT, YYEEEE. The CDR3 DNA follows: TGTGCCAGCAGCCCAGGATGGTACTATGGCTACACCTTC. It encodes CASSPGWYYGYTF. The full variable domain, completed using reference TRBV5-6 and TRBJ1-2, is DAGVTQSPTHLIKTRGQQVTLRCSPKSGHDTVSWYQQALGQGPQFIFQYYEEEERQRGNFPDRFSGHQFPNYSSELNVNALLLGDSALYLCASSPGWYYGYTFGSGTRLTVV.

This chain links TRBV6-5 with TRBJ1-3; the D gene is possibly TRBD1 (5 bases). CDR3 length equals 14 residues. Deletions cut 5 bases from V and 8 bases from J, with 16 bases between. Looked up from germline, CDR1 is MNHEY and CDR2 is SVGAGI. CDR3 amino acids: CASSQGARGDTIYF. The CDR3 region has the DNA TGTGCCAGCAGTCAAGGGGCCAGAGGAGACACCATATATTTT.